This T cell receptor beta chain stems from a study of vaccination effects on CD4 cells after COVID-19. Findings of the study overall: Clones arising from infection and from vaccination showed marked clonal contraction late after vaccination.

The CDR3 extends over 17 amino acids. V was shortened by 3 bases and J by 0 bases, with 15 bases between the two germline ends. The protocol was immunoSEQ multiplex PCR, while the TCRdb copy is restricted to in-frame clones and leaves out a portion. The data contain approximately 44,000 clones, more than 60% of them singletons. Antigen-specific CD4+ T cells were expanded (with viral peptide pools) by the ViraFEST assay ahead of sequencing. Following culture for around 10 days, CD4+ T cells were isolated. In the vaccine recipients, nucleocapsid antibodies were negative and there was no prior SARS-CoV-2 infection. Peptides at around 9.9 ug/ml and IL-2 at 9 to 10 IU/ml were added to 1.5 million to 2 million PBMC per well. Comments on this clone: The antigen is not known.

This chain connects TRBV23-1 to TRBJ2-1, with D possibly being TRBD2 (5 bases). TRBV23-1 is placed among ORFs of uncertain function. The TCR sequence derives from a human donor who received a COVID-19 vaccine. The input for sequencing was CD4+ T cells from PBMCs cultured with HCoV-OC43 spike peptides, taken before COVID-19 vaccination. Noted subset: HCoV-OC43 spike overlapping peptide pool stimulation. CDR3 nucleotide sequence: TGCGCCAGCAGTCATTCGGTGGAGGATAACTCCTACAATGAGCAGTTCTTC. Its protein product is CASSHSVEDNSYNEQFF.